This passage covers 14 T cell receptor beta chains from one sample sequenced in a study of blood T cell repertoires in COVID-19. Assay used: immunoSEQ multiplex PCR; TCRdb lists only in-frame clones, some missing. Altogether roughly 56,000 clones are present, roughly 89% being singletons, with the ten largest covering approximately 13%. The specimen sequenced was peripheral blood. These receptors all come from a man between 60 and 70 years old with active COVID-19.

The chain has TRBV7-8 and TRBJ1-3, with 9 bases that match TRBD1. The trim removed 5 bases at V and 4 bases at J, leaving 3 bases unmatched. The CDR3 consists of 14 residues. CDR1 and CDR2 from the germline V gene are SGHVS and FQNEAQ. The CDR3 loop reads CASSTGTGGNTIYF. DNA of the CDR3: TGTGCCAGCAGCACCGGGACAGGGGGAAACACCATATATTTT.

The rearrangement joins TRBV7-9 to TRBJ2-7; D is possibly TRBD1 (5 bases). The V end was cut by 0 bases, the J end by 0 bases, with 12 bases between. CDR1 and CDR2 (germline): SEHNR, FQNEAQ (reference sequence). This CDR3 is built from 16 residues. The CDR3 DNA sequence: TGTGCCAGCAGCTTAGCGCAGGGTTCAAGCTCCTACGAGCAGTACTTC. Translation: CASSLAQGSSSYEQYF.

The chain recombines TRBV6-2 or TRBV6-3 with TRBJ2-5; D remains ambiguous. With 0 bases removed from V and 5 bases from J, the gap between germline ends came to 7 bases. This CDR3 comprises 13 residues. The germline V gene has CDR1 MNHEY and CDR2 SVGEGT. The CDR3: CASSYSFLETQYF. The CDR3 nucleotides read TGTGCCAGCAGTTACTCGTTCTTGGAGACCCAGTACTTC.

The rearrangement joins TRBV6-5 to TRBJ2-3, with a possible D match to TRBD2 (5 bases). This CDR3 region has 13 residues. Trimming removed 6 bases from V and 6 bases from J, with 13 bases in between. Germline V lookup: CDR1 MNHEY, CDR2 SVGAGI. CDR3: CASSPTRGDTQYF. The CDR3 nucleotides are TGTGCCAGCAGCCCCACCCGGGGTGATACGCAGTATTTT.

The gene calls are TRBV29-1 and TRBJ2-3; D call uncertain. The germline V gene has CDR1 SQVTM and CDR2 ANQGSEA. Between the trimmed V and J ends, which lost 3 bases and 1 base, there was a span of 8 bases. The CDR3 has 13 amino acids. The CDR3 loop reads CSVDSQGTDTQYF. CDR3 nucleotide sequence: TGCAGCGTTGATTCCCAGGGCACAGATACGCAGTATTTT.

This chain connects TRBV5-6 to TRBJ2-2, with unresolved D. Trimming cost V 3 bases and J 6 bases, with 18 bases left between them. This CDR3 has 16 amino acids. Germline V gives CDR1 SGHDT, CDR2 YYEEEE. For the CDR3, the DNA is TGTGCCAGCAGCTCTAGGCAGAGCCTTTGGGCCGGGGAGCTGTTTTTT. This sequence encodes CASSSRQSLWAGELFF.

This chain links TRBV5-1 with TRBJ2-3, with 7 bases matching TRBD1. Germline trimming cut 4 bases from V and 9 bases from J; bases unmatched to any gene: 14. The CDR3 is made up of 15 amino acids. The germline CDR1 and CDR2 sequences are SGHRS and YFSETQ. As DNA, the CDR3 is TGCGCCAGCAGCCCGGGGTTTCAGGGGGATCTGACGCAGTATTTT. Amino acid sequence: CASSPGFQGDLTQYF.

This clone was observed once. The chain links TRBV29-1 to TRBJ2-1; the D is unclear. V shed 2 bases and J shed 0 bases, with 8 bases lying between them. Germline CDR1 and CDR2: SQVTM and ANQGSEA. The CDR3 length is 14 residues. The CDR3 DNA reads as TGCAGCGTTGAATTGCACTTCTCCTACAATGAGCAGTTCTTC. It encodes CSVELHFSYNEQFF.

The rearrangement links TRBV19 to TRBJ2-2, with D uncertain. Between the trimmed V and J ends, which lost 2 bases and 3 bases, there was a span of 4 bases. CDR1 and CDR2 (germline): LNHDA, SQIVND (reference sequence). This CDR3 is built from 13 residues. In nucleotides, the CDR3 is TGTGCCAGTAGTATACGAGACACCGGGGAGCTGTTTTTT. Encoded protein: CASSIRDTGELFF. Variable domain in full (rest from reference TRBV19 and TRBJ2-2): DGGITQSPKYLFRKEGQNVTLSCEQNLNHDAMYWYRQDPGQGLRLIYYSQIVNDFQKGDIAEGYSVSREKKESFPLTVTSAQKNPTAFYLCASSIRDTGELFFGEGSRLTVL.

The rearrangement uses TRBV19 and TRBJ1-1; D unclear. CDR1 and CDR2 from the germline V gene are LNHDA and SQIVND (reference sequence). The CDR3 is 15 residues long. Trimming shortened V by 1 base and J by 0 bases, and 9 bases separated the two germline ends. This CDR3 is CASSIASRMNTEAFF. CDR3 nucleotide sequence: TGTGCCAGTAGTATAGCGAGCAGGATGAACACTGAAGCTTTCTTT.

The V and J genes are TRBV30 and TRBJ2-2; 14 bases are shared with TRBD2. This CDR3 is built from 14 residues. In germline, CDR1 is GTSNPN, CDR2 SVGIG (reference sequence). V gave up 5 bases and J gave up 8 bases; unmatched junction bases: 4. CDR3 nucleotides: TGTGCCTGGGACGGGACTAGCGGGAGTGGGGAGCTGTTTTTT. Protein sequence: CAWDGTSGSGELFF.

As concerns this clone: The junction departs from the called germline gene at one end, perhaps through a read error. V gene TRBV7-7 combines with J gene TRBJ2-5; 11 nucleotides agree with TRBD2. Germline-derived CDR1 and CDR2 are SSHAT and FNYEAQ (reference sequence). CDR3 length: 15 amino acids. In DNA, the CDR3 is TGTGCTAGCACCGTACTAGCGGGGGCTCAAGAGACCCAGTACTTC. Translating it yields CASTVLAGAQETQYF. Combining the CDR3 with reference TRBV7-7 and TRBJ2-5 gives the whole variable domain GAGVSQSPRYKVTKRGQDVTLRCDPISSHATLYWYQQALGQGPEFLTYFNYEAQPDKSGLPSDRFSAERPEGSISTLTIQRTEQRDSAMYRCASTVLAGAQETQYFGPGTRLLVL.

This chain connects TRBV28 to TRBJ1-5, with 10 bases lining up with TRBD1. Per the germline V gene, CDR1 is MDHEN and CDR2 is SYDVKM. Trimming removed 5 bases from V and 6 bases from J; junction bases left unmatched: 7. This CDR3 has 15 residues. CDR3 residues: CASSTGTGARQPQHF. The CDR3 bases are TGTGCCAGCAGTACCGGGACAGGGGCTCGTCAGCCCCAGCATTTT.

This rearrangement joins TRBV5-4 to TRBJ2-1, with no clear D. The CDR3 contains 16 residues. Trimming cost V 0 bases and J 3 bases, with 13 bases left between them. Germline assignment: CDR1 SGHNT and CDR2 YYREEE (reference sequence). The CDR3 reads CASSLDAESIYNEQFF. Written as DNA, the CDR3 is TGTGCCAGCAGCTTGGACGCGGAGTCGATCTACAATGAGCAGTTCTTC. The variable domain in full, completed from reference TRBV5-4 and TRBJ2-1, reads ETGVTQSPTHLIKTRGQQVTLRCSSQSGHNTVSWYQQALGQGPQFIFQYYREEENGRGNFPPRFSGLQFPNYSSELNVNALELDDSALYLCASSLDAESIYNEQFFGPGTRLTVL.